The clone carrying this T cell receptor beta chain has a handful of counts. The antigen is not known. The data were obtained in a study of metastatic and nonmetastatic thyroid tumors. Points from the study as a whole: The study reportedly found significantly higher TCR beta diversity in malignant thyroid tumors than benign nodules, in blood and tumor.

Thyroid surgery was performed in patients who had received no treatment beforehand. TCRdb re-called the PCR reads via MiXCR. The profile covers thousands of clones, with about a third appearing a single time and 13% to 15% taken by the ten largest. Specimen: adjacent normal tissue. The TCR originated in a male donor with papillary thyroid cancer or a benign thyroid nodule (not recorded which). Some clones in this sample may be carry-over from other donors' samples.

CDR3 loop: CASSALVSVNTGELFF. In DNA form, the CDR3 reads TGTGCCAGCAGTGCTCTAGTCAGCGTGAACACCGGGGAGCTGTTTTTT. The chain has TRBV6-1 and TRBJ2-2; D is ambiguous. The CDR3 length is 16 residues. The germline V gene encodes CDR1 MNHNS and CDR2 SASEGT. V was trimmed by 4 bases and J by 1 base, leaving 13 bases between them.